Listed here are 3 T cell receptor beta chains from one sample, sequenced in a study of blood T cells in healthy people across ages. Primers used in a second PCR of roughly 7 to 12 cycles were a sample-barcoded 5' primer and a J-beta primer mix. TCRdb passed the 5' RACE reads through MiXCR, listing each CDR3 protein once. Of fewer than 2,000,000 distinct CDR3 sequences in the sample, 39% were seen once. Sequencing was performed on blood. These receptors originate from a human donor in good health.

V is TRBV20-1 and J is TRBJ1-2, with D tentatively TRBD1 (6 bases). Germline V gene data show CDR1 as DFQATT and CDR2 as SNEGSKA (reference sequence). V was clipped by 5 bases and J by 2 bases, with 9 bases between them. The CDR3 sequence is 12 residues long. The CDR3 reads CSAPQGNYGYTF. The CDR3 bases are TGCAGTGCTCCACAGGGAAACTATGGCTACACCTTC.

The chain employs TRBV6-6 and TRBJ1-5, with TRBD1 as a possible D gene (6 bases). CDR1 and CDR2 from the germline V gene are MNHNY and SVGAGI (reference sequence). Trimming pared 6 bases from V and 0 bases from J, leaving 18 bases between. The CDR3 extends over 17 amino acids. The CDR3: CASSPSTGIYSNQPQHF. CDR3 DNA: TGTGCCAGCAGCCCCTCGACAGGAATCTATAGCAATCAGCCCCAGCATTTT.

This clonotype was detected only once. Compared with germline, one end of the junction differs, possibly owing to a read error. The chain uses TRBV29-1 and TRBJ2-5; no clear D. CDR3 length: 12 amino acids. Germline CDR1 is SQVTM and CDR2 is ANQGSEA. The CDR3 DNA reads as TGCAGCGCTGGGTTCGGTCAAGGGCCCAGTGGGTTC. It yields the protein CSAGFGQGPSGF.